Described below is a single TCR beta chain sequence and its context. Its specificity is unknown. This record belongs to a study of tumor-infiltrating lymphocytes in primary liver carcinoma. Whole-study results and caveats: Just around 7.5-24% of top clones spanned all five tumor regions.

Both RNA and DNA were isolated together from approximately 22-30 mg of bulk tissue that had not been sorted. The ends were cut back, 3 bases at V and 2 bases at J, with 11 bases in the middle. Germline V CDR1 and CDR2: MNHNY, SVGAGI (reference sequence). The CDR3 is made up of 15 amino acids. A constant-region primer served to make TCR beta cDNA from about 0.5 ug total RNA. Slightly modified ARM-PCR with three nested multiplex PCR rounds yielded TCR beta libraries. The first two PCR rounds, roughly 10 cycles each, used TRBV1-TRBV30 forward primers and a C-beta reverse primer. TCRdb used MiXCR to reprocess the multiplex PCR reads, holding one entry per CDR3 protein. Among fewer than 70,000 distinct CDR3 sequences, 55% to 75% were seen once, and the ten largest hold roughly 60%.

The receptor comes from a man aged 35-49 years with primary liver carcinoma and hepatitis B virus infection. The chain couples TRBV6-6 to TRBJ2-1; D not certain. What was sequenced was liver tumor tissue from sampling region 2. Described subset: tumor region T2, inferior pole. The CDR3 DNA reads TGTGCCAGCAGTTATTTGCGTATCACCTACAATGAGCAGTTCTTC. It codes for CASSYLRITYNEQFF.